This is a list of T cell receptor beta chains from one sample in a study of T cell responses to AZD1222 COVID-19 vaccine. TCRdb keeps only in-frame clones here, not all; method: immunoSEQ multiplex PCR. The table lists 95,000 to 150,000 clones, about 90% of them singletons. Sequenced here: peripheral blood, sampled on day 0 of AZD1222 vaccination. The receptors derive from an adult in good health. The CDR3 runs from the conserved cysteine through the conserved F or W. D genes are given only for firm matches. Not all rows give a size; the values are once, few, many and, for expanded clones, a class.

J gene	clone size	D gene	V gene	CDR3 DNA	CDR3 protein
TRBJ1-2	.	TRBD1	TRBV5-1	TGCGCCAGCAGCTATTACAGGGGGGATGGCTACACCTTC	CASSYYRGDGYTF
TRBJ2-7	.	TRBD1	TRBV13	TGTGCCAGCAGCAACCCGGGACAGGGGGCGTTTGAGCAGTACTTC	CASSNPGQGAFEQYF
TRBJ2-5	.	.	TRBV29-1	TGCAGCGTTGGAGGCGATAATCAGGAGACCCAGTACTTC	CSVGGDNQETQYF
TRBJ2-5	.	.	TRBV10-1	TGCGCCAGCAGTGAGTCGAATGGCGAGACCCAGTACTTC	CASSESNGETQYF
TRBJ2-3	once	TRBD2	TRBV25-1	TGTGCCAGCAGGACTAGCGGCAAGTGGGATACGCAGTATTTT	CASRTSGKWDTQYF
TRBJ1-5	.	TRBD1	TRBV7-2	TGTGCCAGCGGGACAGAGAATCAGCCCCAGCATTTT	CASGTENQPQHF
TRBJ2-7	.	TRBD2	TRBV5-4	TGTGCCAGCAGCTTGCAGGGACTAGCGGGGGCATACGAGCAGTACTTC	CASSLQGLAGAYEQYF
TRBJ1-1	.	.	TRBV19	TGTGCCAGTAGTACCGGACAGCTGAACACTGAAGCTTTCTTT	CASSTGQLNTEAFF
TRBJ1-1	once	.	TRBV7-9	TGTGCCAGCAGCTTAGGGGGACTTAGGAACACTGAAGCTTTCTTT	CASSLGGLRNTEAFF
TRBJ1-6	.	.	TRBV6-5	TGTGCCAGCCGAGAGGCGGGGACGGGAAATTCACCCCTCCACTTT	CASREAGTGNSPLHF
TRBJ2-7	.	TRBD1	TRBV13	TGTGCCAGCAGCTCCAGGGACAGGAGCTACGAGCAGTACTTC	CASSSRDRSYEQYF
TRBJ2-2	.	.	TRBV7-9	TGTGCCAGCAGCCCTCGACACCCGAACACCGGGGAGCTGTTTTTT	CASSPRHPNTGELFF
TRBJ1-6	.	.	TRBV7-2	TGTGCCAGCAGCCAAAATCTATTTAGCGCCCTCCACTTT	CASSQNLFSALHF
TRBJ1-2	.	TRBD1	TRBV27	TGTGCCAGCAGTCCAACAGGGGACTATGGCTACACCTTC	CASSPTGDYGYTF
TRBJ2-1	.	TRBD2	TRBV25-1	TGTGCCAGCAGTCCTGACCGGGACTACTACAGCAATGAGCGGTTCTTC	CASSPDRDYYSNERFF
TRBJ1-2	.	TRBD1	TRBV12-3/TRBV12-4	TGTGCCAGCACTTCGACAGGGGACTATGGCTACACCTTC	CASTSTGDYGYTF
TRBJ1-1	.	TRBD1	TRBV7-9	TGTGCCAGCAGGAACAGACAGGGTGGTGAAGCTTTCTTT	CASRNRQGGEAFF
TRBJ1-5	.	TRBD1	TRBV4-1	TGCGCCAGCAGCCAAGTTTGGACAGGATCAAATCAGCCCCAGCATTTT	CASSQVWTGSNQPQHF
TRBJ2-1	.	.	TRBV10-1	TGCGCCAGCAGTGAGGGTGATGAGCAGTTCTTC	CASSEGDEQFF
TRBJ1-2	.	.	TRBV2	TGTGCCAGCAGAGCCACCAGGGTTTGGGGCTACACCTTC	CASRATRVWGYTF
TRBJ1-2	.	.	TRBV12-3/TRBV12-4	TGTGCCAGCAGTTCTGTCTATGGCTACACCTTC	CASSSVYGYTF
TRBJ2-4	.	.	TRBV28	TGTGCCAGCAGTTTCGACAGGGAGGAGAGCATTCAGTACTTC	CASSFDREESIQYF
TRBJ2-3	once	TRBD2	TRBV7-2	TGTGCCAGCAGCTTAGTGTTATTTACTAGCGGGAGTAAAGCAGATACGCAGTATTTT	CASSLVLFTSGSKADTQYF
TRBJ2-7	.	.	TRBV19	TGTGCCAGTAGTCCCGTGGGCCGAGGGCAGTACTTC	CASSPVGRGQYF
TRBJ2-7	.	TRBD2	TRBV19	TGTGCCAGTAGCCAAGGGACTAGCGGTTCCTACGAGCAGTACTTC	CASSQGTSGSYEQYF
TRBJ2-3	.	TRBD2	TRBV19	TGTGCCAGTAGTGTAGCGGGGGGAGATACGCAGTATTTT	CASSVAGGDTQYF
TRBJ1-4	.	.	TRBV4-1	TGCGCCAGCAGCCAAGTCACCGGAATGAAGGAAAAACTGTTTTTT	CASSQVTGMKEKLFF
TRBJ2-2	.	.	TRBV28	TGTGCCAGCAGCGCGGGACACCCCGCGAACACCGGGGAGCTGTTTTTT	CASSAGHPANTGELFF
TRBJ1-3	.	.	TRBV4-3	TGCGCCAGCAGCGACTGGAGGGGTAACACCATATATTTT	CASSDWRGNTIYF
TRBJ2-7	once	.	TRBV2	TGTGCCAGCGGCCAGACTGAGCAGTACTTC	CASGQTEQYF
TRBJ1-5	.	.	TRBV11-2	TGTGCCAGCAGCTTAGAAGGTAATAGCAATCAGCCCCAGCATTTT	CASSLEGNSNQPQHF
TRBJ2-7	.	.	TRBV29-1	TGCAGCGTTGACCGTTGGTACTACGAGCAGTACTTC	CSVDRWYYEQYF
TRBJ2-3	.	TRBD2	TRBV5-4	TGTGCCAGCAGCCGGACTAGCGAGGGCACAGATACGCAGTATTTT	CASSRTSEGTDTQYF
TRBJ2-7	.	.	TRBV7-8	TGTGCCAGCACCCGCACGGAAGACGAGCAGTACTTC	CASTRTEDEQYF
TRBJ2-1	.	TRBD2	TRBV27	TGTGCCAGCAGTTTCCTAGCGGGAGACCGCAATGAGCAGTTCTTC	CASSFLAGDRNEQFF
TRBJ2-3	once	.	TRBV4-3	TGCGCCAGCAGCCGGAAACAGGGAGATGGCTCAGATACGCAGTATTTT	CASSRKQGDGSDTQYF
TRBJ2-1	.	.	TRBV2	TGTGACCTTGCGGGACCGGGTGGGGTATCCTACAATGAGCAGTTCTTC	CDLAGPGGVSYNEQFF
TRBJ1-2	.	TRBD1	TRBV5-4	TGTGCCAGCACTTCTCCCAGGGGGCAGGACTATGGCTACACCTTC	CASTSPRGQDYGYTF